The TCR beta chain described here comes from a study of cytomegalovirus exposure and HLA in healthy donors. Primers: 60 Vbeta forward and 13 Jbeta reverse. Method: immunoSEQ multiplex PCR; TCRdb's copy keeps in-frame clones and lacks some. The repertoire table contains 150,000 or so clones. About this clone: Its antigen remains unidentified.

The germline CDR1 and CDR2 sequences are MGHRA and YSYEKL. Trimming pared 0 bases from V and 4 bases from J, leaving 15 bases between. This CDR3 comprises 16 residues. Study findings and constraints: Analyzed later, association rates of TCRs varied across HLA loci, with DRB1 most and HLA-C fewest. A later analysis found most CMV-associated TCR beta chains apparently HLA-restricted.

The chain combines TRBV4-1 with TRBJ2-5, with D possibly matching TRBD1 (5 bases). The receptor comes from a young woman in good health and CMV-seronegative. Sequencing was done on a sample of PBMCs. CDR3 in amino acids: CASSQDSGWQGETQYF. DNA of the CDR3: TGCGCCAGCAGCCAAGATTCTGGTTGGCAGGGAGAGACCCAGTACTTC.